One and the same sample provided the 17 T cell receptor beta chains below, sequenced in a study of T cell changes during pregnancy in multiple sclerosis (dated by TCRdb to about 2019). Libraries were built with the immunoSEQ multiplex PCR assay. Held by TCRdb, this immuneACCESS table contains in-frame sequences only and omits some clones. Under half of the omission traces to an unresolved V gene where checked; the cause of the rest is unknown. The sample yields over 100,000 clones; roughly nine tenths were counted once. Of the sample, 1.5% is held by the ten largest clones. The source was peripheral blood, collected in the third trimester of pregnancy. The receptors were sampled from a female donor with multiple sclerosis, enrolled in a pregnancy study.

This clone was observed a single time. V and J are TRBV7-9 and TRBJ2-5; possibly TRBD1 for D (6 bases). The tail of the sequence fits TRBJ2-7 better, so the J call may be wrong. The CDR3 runs to 13 residues. The germline gives CDR1 SEHNR, CDR2 FQNEAQ (reference sequence). CDR3 sequence: CASSLGTEYEQYF. In nucleotides, the CDR3 is TGTGCCAGCAGCTTAGGGACAGAATACGAGCAGTACTTC.

This clone was counted once. The chain uses TRBV28 and TRBJ2-2; no definite D call. CDR1 and CDR2 from the germline V gene are MDHEN and SYDVKM. The CDR3 runs to 16 residues. Trimming stripped 3 bases from V and 1 base from J, with 12 bases between. This chain's CDR3 is CASSFRHNWNTGELFF. CDR3 bases: TGTGCCAGCAGTTTTCGTCACAATTGGAACACCGGGGAGCTGTTTTTT. The full variable domain, completed using reference TRBV28 and TRBJ2-2, is DVKVTQSSRYLVKRTGEKVFLECVQDMDHENMFWYRQDPGLGLRLIYFSYDVKMKEKGDIPEGYSVSREKKERFSLILESASTNQTSMYLCASSFRHNWNTGELFFGEGSRLTVL.

The rearrangement uses TRBV19 and TRBJ1-5; maybe TRBD1 (6 bases). Germline lookup yields CDR1 LNHDA and CDR2 SQIVND (reference sequence). Trimming left V 7 bases short and J 5 bases short, with 12 bases between. The CDR3 length is 13 residues. CDR3 bases: TGTGCCAGTAACTCGTACAGGGATCAGCCCCAGCATTTT. Translating it yields CASNSYRDQPQHF. Together with reference TRBV19 and TRBJ1-5, the CDR3 gives the full variable domain: DGGITQSPKYLFRKEGQNVTLSCEQNLNHDAMYWYRQDPGQGLRLIYYSQIVNDFQKGDIAEGYSVSREKKESFPLTVTSAQKNPTAFYLCASNSYRDQPQHFGDGTRLSIL.

CDR3 loop: CASSSPIQYF. The CDR3 DNA reads TGTGCCAGCAGCTCTCCCATTCAGTACTTC. This chain connects TRBV5-8 to TRBJ2-4; D is uncertain. CDR3 size: 10 residues. V was trimmed by 3 bases and J by 9 bases, leaving 4 bases between them. CDR1 and CDR2 (germline): SGHTS, YDEGEE.

The J gene is TRBJ1-3, the V gene TRBV18; possible D gene TRBD1, 6 bases. Trimming pared 5 bases from V and 4 bases from J, leaving 9 bases between. The germline gives CDR1 KGHSH, CDR2 LQKENI. The CDR3 totals 13 residues. The CDR3: CASSADRGNTIYF. Here the CDR3 DNA reads TGTGCCAGCTCAGCGGACAGAGGAAACACCATATATTTT.

The rearrangement joins TRBV6-1 to TRBJ1-4; no clear D. Trimming left V 3 bases short and J 8 bases short, with 16 bases between. Looked up from germline, CDR1 is MNHNS and CDR2 is SASEGT. This CDR3 is 15 amino acids long. CDR3 nucleotide sequence: TGTGCCAGCAGTGACTCCCCCTCTCCTTTCGAAAAACTGTTTTTT. Amino acid sequence: CASSDSPSPFEKLFF.

This clone has only a few counts. This chain joins TRBV30 and TRBJ1-3; TRBD1 matches 8 bases. Trimming took 5 bases from V and 0 from J; bases not matched to a gene: 6. Germline-derived CDR1 and CDR2 are GTSNPN and SVGIG (reference sequence). This CDR3 is built from 15 residues. CDR3 amino acids: CAWEGTGRSGNTIYF. CDR3 in DNA: TGTGCCTGGGAGGGGACAGGACGCTCTGGAAACACCATATATTTT.

The chain combines TRBV19 with TRBJ1-1, with D possibly TRBD1 on 5 matching bases. Germline loops: CDR1 LNHDA, CDR2 SQIVND (reference sequence). The CDR3 extends over 13 amino acids. The V and J ends lost 6 bases and 3 bases respectively, with 11 bases between them. CDR3 DNA: TGTGCCAGTAGCCCAGGGCGCGACACTGAAGCTTTCTTT. Protein: CASSPGRDTEAFF.

The chain couples TRBV7-8 to TRBJ2-2; 7 bases match TRBD2. The CDR3 totals 17 residues. V shed 5 bases and J 1 base; nucleotides not matched to a gene: 10. Germline V gives CDR1 SGHVS, CDR2 FQNEAQ. CDR3 sequence reads: CASSPGRSGVNTGELFF. CDR3 nucleotides: TGTGCCAGCAGCCCAGGCCGAAGCGGGGTGAACACCGGGGAGCTGTTTTTT.

DNA for the CDR3: TGTGCTAGTGGTTTTGGAGCTGGTGAGCAGTTCTTC. This gives the protein CASGFGAGEQFF. The chain is built from TRBV12-5 and TRBJ2-1; D remains unclear. Trimming left V 3 bases short and J 9 bases short, with 9 bases between. CDR1 and CDR2 (germline): LGHNT, FRNRAP. The CDR3 has 12 amino acids.

The rearrangement joins TRBV27 to TRBJ1-5; 8 nucleotides agree with TRBD1. Germline loops: CDR1 MNHEY, CDR2 SMNVEV (reference sequence). V lost 4 bases, J lost 6 bases, and 5 bases stayed unmatched. The CDR3 spans 14 residues. In nucleotides, the CDR3 is TGTGCCAGCAGTTCCGGGACAGGCGGTCAGCCCCAGCATTTT. This encodes CASSSGTGGQPQHF.

This rearrangement joins TRBV29-1 to TRBJ1-1, with a weak D call TRBD1 (5 bases). Trimming removed 6 bases from V and 0 bases from J, with 11 bases in between. Germline V CDR1 and CDR2: SQVTM, ANQGSEA. This CDR3 contains 13 residues. In DNA, the CDR3 is TGCAGCGTAAGAGGGACTATGAACACTGAAGCTTTCTTT. Its protein is CSVRGTMNTEAFF.

This clone was found once. This chain links TRBV30 with TRBJ1-5, with a possible D match to TRBD1 (5 bases). Trimming shortened V by 2 bases and J by 0 bases, and 17 bases separated the two germline ends. CDR1 is GTSNPN and CDR2 is SVGIG in the germline V gene (reference sequence). The CDR3 is 17 residues long. Here the CDR3 DNA reads TGTGCCTGGAGTAAAGGTCAGGGCATTAATAGCAATCAGCCCCAGCATTTT. Its translation is CAWSKGQGINSNQPQHF.

V usage is TRBV19 and J usage is TRBJ2-3, with 12 nucleotides matching TRBD2. Germline V gives CDR1 LNHDA, CDR2 SQIVND (reference sequence). V dropped 7 bases and J dropped 3; count of bases not matched to a gene: 8. The CDR3 runs 16 residues. The CDR3 DNA reads TGTGCCAGTACCTCTAGCGGGAGGGATGGGACAGATACGCAGTATTTT. Translation: CASTSSGRDGTDTQYF. The full variable domain, completed using reference TRBV19 and TRBJ2-3, is DGGITQSPKYLFRKEGQNVTLSCEQNLNHDAMYWYRQDPGQGLRLIYYSQIVNDFQKGDIAEGYSVSREKKESFPLTVTSAQKNPTAFYLCASTSSGRDGTDTQYFGPGTRLTVL.

This chain joins TRBV4-2 and TRBJ2-2, with D maybe TRBD2 (5 bases). This CDR3 comprises 19 residues. Germline CDR1 is LGHNA and CDR2 is YNFKEQ. Trimming left V 3 bases short and J 5 bases short, with 25 bases between. CDR3 sequence reads: CASSQVLGRSKVGTGELFF. CDR3 DNA sequence: TGTGCCAGCAGCCAGGTACTAGGCCGTTCCAAAGTTGGTACCGGGGAGCTGTTTTTT.

The rearrangement uses TRBV7-3 and TRBJ2-3, with 10 bases identical to TRBD2. Trimming took 4 bases from V and 4 from J; bases not matched to a gene: 8. The CDR3 length is 16 residues. CDR1 is SGHTA, CDR2 FQGTGA, per germline. As DNA, the CDR3 is TGTGCCAGCAGCTCCCAAGCGGGAGGGCCGCCAGATACGCAGTATTTT. Its protein is CASSSQAGGPPDTQYF. Filled out from reference TRBV7-3 and TRBJ2-3, the complete variable domain reads GAGVSQTPSNKVTEKGKYVELRCDPISGHTALYWYRQSLGQGPEFLIYFQGTGAADDSGLPNDRFFAVRPEGSVSTLKIQRTERGDSAVYLCASSSQAGGPPDTQYFGPGTRLTVL.

This chain uses TRBV19 with TRBJ1-1; a weak D match, TRBD1 (5 bases). Trimming removed 5 bases at V and 12 bases at J, with 22 bases between. The CDR3 has 14 residues. Germline CDR1 and CDR2: LNHDA and SQIVND (reference sequence). CDR3 DNA sequence: TGTGCCAGTAGTCCGCAGGGAGGTGGACTAGAAACTTTCTTT. Its protein is CASSPQGGGLETFF.